Here is one T cell receptor (beta chain) with its context. What it binds is unknown. The treatment is: 15 to 20 received Ad26.COV2.S at low or high dose, single or two shots; about 5 received placebo; per-sample allocation not given. Collection of the samples took place on day 63 after the first injection of vaccine or placebo. There are 13 residues in the CDR3. The V and J ends lost 9 bases and 7 bases, in that order; junction bases with no gene match: 8. The data stem from a study of Ad26.COV2.S vaccination and SARS-CoV-2 variants. The study, taken as a whole, reports: Spike-specific CD8+ and CD4+ T cell responses reportedly showed substantial breadth after vaccination.

The table came from immunoSEQ multiplex PCR; TCRdb's copy has only in-frame clones and leaves some out. The table has approximately 250,000 clones, about 83% seen once; the top ten hold just under 3%. This sample comprised peripheral blood, obtained in a trial of Ad26.COV2.S vaccine versus placebo. The clonotype was recovered from a person aged 18 to 59 who received the Ad26.COV2.S COVID-19 vaccine or a placebo. The chain has TRBV12-3 or TRBV12-4 and TRBJ2-7, with 11 positions matching TRBD1. The chain's CDR3 is CASEGQGAKEQYF. DNA for the CDR3: TGTGCCAGTGAAGGACAGGGGGCTAAAGAGCAGTACTTC.